This TCR beta chain was captured by sequencing in a study of sequential checkpoint blockade in melanoma. Germline CDR1 and CDR2: MDHEN and SYDVKM. With 7 bases clipped from V and 1 base from J, the junction kept 10 bases outside the gene matches. The CDR3 has 17 residues. Treatment reported: randomized to nivolumab then ipilimumab (arm A) or the reverse (arm B). The table came from immunoSEQ multiplex PCR; TCRdb's copy has only in-frame clones and leaves some out. The table records over 15,000 clones, more than 75% of them present only once. The clonotype comes from a human donor with melanoma. The J gene is TRBJ1-1, the V gene TRBV28; TRBD1 matches 12 bases. Sequenced material: CD8+ T cells sorted from blood (inferred from file names), taken from a patient given nivolumab and ipilimumab in sequence. The CDR3, as DNA: TGTGCCAGCATTGAAAATCCGGGACAGGGGGCGAACACTGAAGCTTTCTTT. As protein: CASIENPGQGANTEAFF. The full variable domain, completed using reference TRBV28 and TRBJ1-1, is DVKVTQSSRYLVKRTGEKVFLECVQDMDHENMFWYRQDPGLGLRLIYFSYDVKMKEKGDIPEGYSVSREKKERFSLILESASTNQTSMYLCASIENPGQGANTEAFFGQGTRLTVV.